The subject of this entry is one T cell receptor (beta chain). The data were obtained in a study of shared clonotypes between healthy human individuals. Produced via immunoSEQ multiplex PCR; TCRdb's table is partial and in-frame only. The sample includes 550,000 to 800,000 clones, 80% to 95% seen only once; the top ten take more than 30%. V lost 4 bases, J lost 1 base, and 7 bases stayed unmatched. The CDR3 loop spans 17 amino acids. The germline V gene encodes CDR1 MNHNS and CDR2 SASEGT. The source is a man aged 18 to 29 in good health. Some clones in this sample may be carry-over from other donors' samples. V gene TRBV6-1 combines with J gene TRBJ2-5; TRBD2 matches 12 bases. Sequencing was performed on memory CD8+ T cells from PBMCs. Indicated subset: CD45RO+ cells pooled with CCR7-negative TemRA cells. The CDR3 DNA reads TGTGCCAGCAGTGCCTCGACGACTAGCGGGAGCCAAGAGACCCAGTACTTC. It yields the protein CASSASTTSGSQETQYF.